This T cell receptor (beta chain) was observed in a study of T-cell reconstitution after alpha-beta-depleted transplantation in children. As it was prepared, the TCRbeta library received unique molecular identifiers. TCRdb re-called the PCR reads through MiXCR, storing one row per CDR3 protein. Seen here are a few hundred thousand distinct CDR3 sequences, about 12% observed once, and the top ten hold under 7%. The CDR3 runs 13 residues. Trimming took off 3 bases at V and 15 bases at J, with 18 bases between the two ends. This clonotype was seen ten or more times. This specimen was PBMCs from the stem cell graft donor, taken from the stem cell graft. The TCR was taken from a human donor who donated a stem cell graft to a child with combined immunodeficiency. The genes are TRBV12-3 or TRBV12-4 and TRBJ2-1, with no clear D. The CDR3 DNA is TGTGCCAGCAGTTTGCCGAGAGCTTCGGATCCGTTCTTC. It is translated as CASSLPRASDPFF.